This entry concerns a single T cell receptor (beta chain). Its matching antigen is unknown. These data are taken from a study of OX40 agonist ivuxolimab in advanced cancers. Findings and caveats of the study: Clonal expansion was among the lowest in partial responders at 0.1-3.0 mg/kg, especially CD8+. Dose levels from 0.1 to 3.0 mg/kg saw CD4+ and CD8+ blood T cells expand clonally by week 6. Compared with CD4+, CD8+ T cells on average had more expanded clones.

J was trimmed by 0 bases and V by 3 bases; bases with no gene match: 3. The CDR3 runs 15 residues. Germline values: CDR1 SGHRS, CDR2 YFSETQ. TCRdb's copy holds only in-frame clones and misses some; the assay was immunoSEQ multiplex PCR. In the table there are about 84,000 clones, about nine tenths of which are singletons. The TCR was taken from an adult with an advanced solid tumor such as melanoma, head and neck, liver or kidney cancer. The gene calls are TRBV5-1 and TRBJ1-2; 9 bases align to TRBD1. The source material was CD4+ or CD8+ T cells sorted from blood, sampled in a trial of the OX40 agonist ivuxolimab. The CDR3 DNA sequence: TGCGCCAGCAGCTGGGGGACAGGGACTAACTATGGCTACACCTTC. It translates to CASSWGTGTNYGYTF.